Following are 32 T cell receptor beta chains from one sample sequenced in a study of blood T cell repertoires in COVID-19. Profiled with immunoSEQ multiplex PCR; TCRdb holds only in-frame clones, not every one. The sample includes roughly 260,000 clones, about 89% seen only once; the top ten take around 10%. The specimen sequenced was peripheral blood. The origin of the receptors is a middle-aged man who had recovered from COVID-19.

The chain joins TRBV5-6 to TRBJ2-7, with 8 bases that match TRBD1. Per germline, CDR1 SGHDT and CDR2 YYEEEE. This CDR3 spans 15 amino acids. The V segment lost 4 bases and the J segment 7 bases; nucleotides outside the gene matches: 13. DNA for the CDR3: TGTGCCAGCAGCCCAGGGACAGGTTTACCTCGGGAGCAGTACTTC. Its protein is CASSPGTGLPREQYF.

The V gene is TRBV29-1, the J gene TRBJ1-2; D unresolved. Between the trimmed V and J ends, which lost 7 bases and 8 bases, there was a span of 14 bases. CDR1 and CDR2 (germline): SQVTM, ANQGSEA. The CDR3 covers 11 residues. The CDR3 is CSAPAGIGYTF. The CDR3, as DNA: TGCAGCGCCCCAGCGGGGATCGGCTACACCTTC.

The V gene is TRBV4-1, the J gene TRBJ2-7, with 9 bases matching TRBD2. J lost 2 bases, V lost 8 bases, and 13 bases had no gene match. Germline CDR1 and CDR2: MGHRA and YSYEKL. This CDR3 is 16 amino acids long. CDR3: CASAGGSGGLPYEQYF. DNA for the CDR3: TGCGCCAGCGCCGGCGGAAGCGGGGGGCTCCCCTACGAGCAGTACTTC.

The V and J genes are TRBV4-3 and TRBJ1-4; the match to TRBD1 covers 7 bases. This CDR3 is 15 amino acids long. The germline CDR1 and CDR2 sequences are LGHNA and YSLEER. With V trimmed by 3 bases and J by 0 bases, 1 base remained unmatched. The CDR3 reads CASSQGQSTNEKLFF. CDR3 nucleotides: TGCGCCAGCAGCCAGGGACAGTCAACTAATGAAAAACTGTTTTTT.

This clone was counted a single time. In DNA form, the CDR3 reads TGTGCCACCGGGGGTCGAGACAGGGGGTCAGATACGCAGTATTTT. This translates into CATGGRDRGSDTQYF. The V gene is TRBV15, the J gene TRBJ2-3, with 9 bases identical to TRBD1. The CDR3 is 15 residues long. The ends lost 8 bases at V and 4 bases at J; junction bases unmatched: 10. Germline V lookup: CDR1 LNHNV, CDR2 YYDKDF (reference sequence). The full variable domain, rest sourced from reference TRBV15 and TRBJ2-3, is DAMVIQNPRYQVTQFGKPVTLSCSQTLNHNVMYWYQQKSSQAPKLLFHYYDKDFNNEADTPDNFQSRRPNTSFCFLDIRSPGLGDTAMYLCATGGRDRGSDTQYFGPGTRLTVL.

The chain carries TRBV5-1 and TRBJ2-7; 9 bases are a match to TRBD2. The CDR3 runs to 14 residues. After removal of 0 bases from V and 7 bases from J, the junction contained 5 bases not matched to a gene. CDR1 is SGHRS, CDR2 YFSETQ, per germline. The CDR3 nucleotides read TGCGCCAGCAGCTTGGGTAGCGGGAGTGGTGAGCAGTACTTC. Translated, it gives CASSLGSGSGEQYF.

The CDR3 region is CASSYSGQGKDEKLFF. The CDR3, as DNA: TGTGCCAGCAGTTACTCCGGACAGGGGAAAGATGAAAAACTGTTTTTT. V is TRBV6-5 and J is TRBJ1-4; TRBD1 agrees at 9 bases. V lost 0 bases, J lost 6 bases, and 5 bases stayed unmatched. The V gene's germline CDR1 is MNHEY and CDR2 SVGAGI. CDR3 length equals 16 residues.

The genes are TRBV6-2 or TRBV6-3 and TRBJ1-2; 8 nucleotides agree with TRBD1. With V trimmed by 2 bases and J by 6 bases, 8 bases remained unmatched. The CDR3 sequence is 15 residues long. CDR1 and CDR2 (germline): MNHEY, SVGEGT. The DNA for the CDR3 is TGTGCCAGCAGTTACCCAGGGGGCGCGGGTGATGGCTACACCTTC. Protein sequence: CASSYPGGAGDGYTF.

The rearrangement joins TRBV11-2 to TRBJ1-1; tentative D call: TRBD1 (6 bases). Trimming left V 3 bases short and J 8 bases short, with 10 bases between. This CDR3 is built from 12 residues. Germline CDR1 is SGHAT and CDR2 is FQNNGV. In DNA form, the CDR3 reads TGTGCCAGCAGCTTGGCCAGGGGAGAAGCTTTCTTT. This encodes CASSLARGEAFF.

This sequence joins TRBV10-3 and TRBJ2-7, with D tentatively TRBD1 (6 bases). Germline CDR1 and CDR2: ENHRY and SYGVKD. V shed 3 bases and J shed 5 bases, with 17 bases lying between them. This CDR3 comprises 15 residues. This CDR3 is CAISDRTASSDEQYF. Here the CDR3 DNA reads TGTGCCATCAGTGATCGGACAGCATCCTCAGACGAGCAGTACTTC.

The chain uses TRBV7-9 and TRBJ2-7; D is possibly TRBD1 (5 bases). The CDR3 consists of 14 residues. V dropped 5 bases and J dropped 1 base, with 12 bases sitting between them. Germline CDR1 is SEHNR and CDR2 is FQNEAQ (reference sequence). CDR3 residues: CASSPGDRSYEQYF. CDR3 nucleotides: TGTGCCAGCAGCCCCGGAGACAGATCCTACGAGCAGTACTTC.

This rearrangement joins TRBV27 to TRBJ2-5; 8 positions agree with TRBD1. Per germline, CDR1 MNHEY and CDR2 SMNVEV (reference sequence). V lost 6 bases to trimming and J lost 13 bases; unmatched junction nucleotides: 13. This CDR3 has 13 residues. The DNA for the CDR3 is TGTGCCAGCAGGGGACAGGATCCTTTTAACTGGTACTTC. The encoded protein is CASRGQDPFNWYF.

The rearrangement links TRBV7-9 to TRBJ1-1; D is perhaps TRBD1 (5 bases). There are 14 residues in the CDR3. Germline loops: CDR1 SEHNR, CDR2 FQNEAQ (reference sequence). The ends were cut back, 5 bases at V and 4 bases at J, with 14 bases in the middle. The CDR3 protein is CASSLQAGVTEAFF. The CDR3 coding sequence is TGTGCCAGCAGCCTCCAAGCGGGGGTCACTGAAGCTTTCTTT.

This clone was seen a handful of times. DNA for the CDR3: TGTGCCAGCAGTTACTCGACAACAGACTCACCCCTCCACTTT. It translates to CASSYSTTDSPLHF. This sequence joins TRBV6-5 and TRBJ1-6; D gene unclear. The CDR3 spans 14 residues. CDR1 MNHEY and CDR2 SVGAGI come from the germline V gene. V dropped 0 bases and J dropped 10 bases, with 10 bases sitting between them.

CDR3 residues: CASSAFTGDYRAGELFF. The CDR3 DNA reads TGTGCCAGCAGTGCCTTTACCGGGGATTATCGCGCCGGGGAGCTGTTTTTT. The chain is built from TRBV27 and TRBJ2-2, with D possibly TRBD2 on 5 matching bases. V dropped 5 bases and J dropped 6 bases, with 22 bases sitting between them. Germline V gene sequence: CDR1 MNHEY, CDR2 SMNVEV (reference sequence). The CDR3 length is 17 residues.

This sequence joins TRBV7-2 and TRBJ2-1; 10 bases align to TRBD2. CDR3 length: 14 residues. Germline V gene lookup returns CDR1 SGHTA and CDR2 FQGNSA. Losses at the gene ends were 4 bases for V and 9 bases for J; bases not matched to a gene: 6. Here the CDR3 DNA reads TGTGCCAGCAGCTCCCATAGCGGGAGGATTGAGCAGTTCTTC. Its translation is CASSSHSGRIEQFF.

This chain joins TRBV29-1 and TRBJ1-2, with a possible D match to TRBD1 (6 bases). CDR1 and CDR2 (germline): SQVTM, ANQGSEA. This CDR3 comprises 14 residues. V was trimmed by 6 bases and J by 3 bases, leaving 17 bases between them. The CDR3, as DNA: TGCAGCGTCGAACCGACAGGCGGCGACTATGGCTACACCTTC. It specifies CSVEPTGGDYGYTF.

The chain is built from TRBV7-2 and TRBJ1-5; maybe TRBD1 (5 bases). CDR3 size: 13 residues. Per germline, CDR1 SGHTA and CDR2 FQGNSA. Trimming cost V 4 bases and J 11 bases, with 15 bases left between them. The chain's CDR3 is CASSSRGLRAQHF. The CDR3 DNA follows: TGTGCCAGCAGCTCGAGGGGACTCAGGGCCCAGCATTTT. The full variable domain, in which reference TRBV7-2 and TRBJ1-5 provide the parts outside the CDR3, is GAGVSQSPSNKVTEKGKDVELRCDPISGHTALYWYRQSLGQGLEFLIYFQGNSAPDKSGLPSDRFSAERTGGSVSTLTIQRTQQEDSAVYLCASSSRGLRAQHFGDGTRLSIL.

The table lists this clone with a few counts. V gene TRBV19 combines with J gene TRBJ2-7; 8 positions agree with TRBD2. The ends lost 5 bases at V and 5 bases at J; junction bases unmatched: 11. The CDR3 covers 15 residues. Per the germline V gene, CDR1 is LNHDA and CDR2 is SQIVND (reference sequence). CDR3 in DNA: TGTGCCAGTAGTGTCGGGACTAGGACGGCCAACGAGCAGTACTTC. This sequence encodes CASSVGTRTANEQYF.

The sample holds a few counts of this clone. The genes are TRBV28 and TRBJ2-5; a possible D gene is TRBD2 (5 bases). V lost 3 bases, J lost 5 bases, and 25 bases lay in between. Germline V gene lookup returns CDR1 MDHEN and CDR2 SYDVKM. The CDR3 loop spans 18 amino acids. CDR3 protein: CASSLPSGQARERETQYF. CDR3 in DNA: TGTGCCAGCAGTTTGCCCAGCGGTCAGGCGAGGGAGCGGGAGACCCAGTACTTC.

V usage is TRBV19 and J usage is TRBJ1-5; 11 nucleotides agree with TRBD1. J lost 10 bases, V lost 5 bases, and 7 bases had no gene match. CDR1 is LNHDA and CDR2 is SQIVND in the germline V gene (reference sequence). The CDR3 is 14 amino acids. The DNA of the CDR3 is TGTGCCAGTAGTCAAGGACAGGGGGCCCTCCCCCAGCATTTT. It translates to CASSQGQGALPQHF. Looking up the rest from reference TRBV19 and TRBJ1-5 gives the full variable domain: DGGITQSPKYLFRKEGQNVTLSCEQNLNHDAMYWYRQDPGQGLRLIYYSQIVNDFQKGDIAEGYSVSREKKESFPLTVTSAQKNPTAFYLCASSQGQGALPQHFGDGTRLSIL.

The rearrangement links TRBV15 to TRBJ1-2, with D possibly being TRBD1 (6 bases). V dropped 0 bases and J dropped 8 bases, with 10 bases sitting between them. This CDR3 spans 13 amino acids. Germline CDR1 is LNHNV and CDR2 is YYDKDF (reference sequence). CDR3 sequence (DNA): TGTGCCACCAGCAGAGATCAGGGGCGGGGCTACACCTTC. It yields the protein CATSRDQGRGYTF.

There are a few counts of this clone. This sequence joins TRBV5-1 and TRBJ1-4, with 7 bases fitting TRBD1. Germline CDR1 reads SGHRS; CDR2 reads YFSETQ. This CDR3 has 14 residues. V shed 4 bases, J shed 2 bases, and the junction held 2 bases outside the gene matches. The CDR3 nucleotides are TGCGCCAGCAGCCTACAGGGGACTAATGAAAAACTGTTTTTT. This gives the protein CASSLQGTNEKLFF.

The chain carries TRBV13 and TRBJ1-1; maybe TRBD1 (5 bases). The CDR3 has 13 residues. V was clipped by 3 bases and J by 4 bases, with 9 bases between them. Germline CDR1 and CDR2: PRHDT and FYEKMQ (reference sequence). This CDR3 reads CASSFRTSTEAFF. The CDR3 DNA reads as TGTGCCAGCAGCTTCCGGACAAGCACTGAAGCTTTCTTT.

The CDR3 nucleotides read TGTGCCAGCAGTGACAGAGTGAACACTGAAGCTTTCTTT. Protein sequence: CASSDRVNTEAFF. This chain connects TRBV6-4 to TRBJ1-1; D gene uncertain. The CDR3 totals 13 residues. Germline assignment: CDR1 MRHNA and CDR2 SNTAGT. V lost 2 bases to trimming and J lost 0 bases, with 4 bases between them.

The chain uses TRBV29-1 and TRBJ2-2; 10 nucleotides agree with TRBD2. After removal of 7 bases from V and 6 bases from J, the junction contained 8 bases not matched to a gene. This CDR3 has 14 amino acids. CDR1 and CDR2 (germline): SQVTM, ANQGSEA. The CDR3 bases are TGCAGCGGGGGGCTAGCGGGAGAGGCCGGGGAGCTGTTTTTT. Amino acid sequence: CSGGLAGEAGELFF.

CDR3 DNA sequence: TGCAGCGTGGGGGACAGCTACACCGGGGAGCTGTTTTTT. Translating it yields CSVGDSYTGELFF. The V and J genes are TRBV29-1 and TRBJ2-2; 7 positions agree with TRBD1. J lost 3 bases, V lost 6 bases, and 4 bases had no gene match. Per germline, CDR1 SQVTM and CDR2 ANQGSEA. This CDR3 has 13 amino acids.

The J gene is TRBJ2-2, the V gene TRBV10-2; TRBD2 matches at 13 bases. Germline trimming cut 5 bases from V and 0 bases from J; bases unmatched to any gene: 3. This CDR3 is 17 amino acids long. Looked up from germline, CDR1 is WSHSY and CDR2 is SAAADI. The CDR3 DNA is TGCGCCAGCAGTCGGACTAGCGGGGGTGCGAACACCGGGGAGCTGTTTTTT. Amino acid sequence: CASSRTSGGANTGELFF.

The rearrangement joins TRBV11-2 to TRBJ2-1; TRBD2 agrees at 7 bases. The V segment lost 2 bases and the J segment 10 bases; nucleotides outside the gene matches: 8. CDR3 length equals 14 residues. The germline V gene encodes CDR1 SGHAT and CDR2 FQNNGV. CDR3 sequence reads: CASSLSLTGGEQFF. CDR3 bases: TGTGCCAGCAGCTTAAGTTTAACGGGGGGAGAGCAGTTCTTC.

This clone was detected only once. V gene TRBV2 combines with J gene TRBJ2-1; D is perhaps TRBD2 (6 bases). The V and J ends lost 7 bases and 0 bases respectively, with 16 bases between them. The V gene's germline CDR1 is SNHLY and CDR2 FYNNEI. The CDR3 is 16 residues long. CDR3: CASNPRGTSSYNEQFF. CDR3 coding DNA: TGTGCCAGCAACCCCCGGGGGACGAGCTCCTACAATGAGCAGTTCTTC.

This clone has just one count. This chain connects TRBV18 to TRBJ1-2; possible D gene TRBD1, 6 bases. There are 14 residues in the CDR3. V gave up 3 bases and J gave up 8 bases, with 16 bases separating them. Germline V gene sequence: CDR1 KGHSH, CDR2 LQKENI. For the CDR3, the DNA is TGTGCCAGCTCACCCCGGGACAAGGCAGAGGGCTACACCTTC. Its protein product is CASSPRDKAEGYTF.

This clone was observed a single time. V and J are TRBV2 and TRBJ2-2; perhaps TRBD1 as D (5 bases). Between the trimmed V and J ends, which lost 6 bases and 7 bases, there was a span of 18 bases. The CDR3 runs 15 residues. CDR1 SNHLY and CDR2 FYNNEI come from the germline V gene. CDR3 residues: CASSPGGLQGGELFF. The CDR3 DNA reads as TGTGCCAGCAGCCCTGGCGGCCTTCAGGGCGGGGAGCTGTTTTTT.